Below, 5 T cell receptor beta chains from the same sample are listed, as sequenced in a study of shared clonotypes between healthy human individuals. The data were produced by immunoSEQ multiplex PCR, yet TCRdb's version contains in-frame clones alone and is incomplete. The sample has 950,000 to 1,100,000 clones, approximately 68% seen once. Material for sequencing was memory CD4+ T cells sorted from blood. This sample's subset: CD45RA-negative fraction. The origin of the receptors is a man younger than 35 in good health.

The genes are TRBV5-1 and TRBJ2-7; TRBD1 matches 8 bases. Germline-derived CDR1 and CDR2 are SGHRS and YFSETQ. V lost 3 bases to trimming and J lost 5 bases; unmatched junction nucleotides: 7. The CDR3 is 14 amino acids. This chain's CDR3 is CASSWDRPLNEQYF. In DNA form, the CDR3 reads TGCGCCAGCAGCTGGGACAGGCCCCTTAACGAGCAGTACTTC.

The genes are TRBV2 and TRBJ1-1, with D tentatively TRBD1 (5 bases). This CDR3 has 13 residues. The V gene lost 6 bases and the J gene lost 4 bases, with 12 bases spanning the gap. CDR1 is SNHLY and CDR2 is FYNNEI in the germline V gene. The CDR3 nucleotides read TGTGCCAGCAGCCCCACAGGCCTCACTGAAGCTTTCTTT. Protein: CASSPTGLTEAFF.

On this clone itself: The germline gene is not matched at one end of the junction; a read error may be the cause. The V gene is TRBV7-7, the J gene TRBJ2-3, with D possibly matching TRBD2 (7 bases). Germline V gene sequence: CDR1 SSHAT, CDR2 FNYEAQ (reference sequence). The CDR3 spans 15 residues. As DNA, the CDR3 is TGTGCTAGCAGCTCTGGCGGGGGCCTCACAGATACGCAGTATTTT. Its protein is CASSSGGGLTDTQYF.

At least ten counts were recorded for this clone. The CDR3 is CASSLLAAIPYNEQFF. The CDR3 DNA sequence: TGTGCCAGCAGCCTTCTAGCGGCTATTCCCTACAATGAGCAGTTCTTC. The rearrangement links TRBV5-4 to TRBJ2-1; 7 bases fit TRBD2. J gave up 2 bases and V 4 bases, and 9 bases lay outside the gene matches. The CDR3 spans 16 residues. Per the germline V gene, CDR1 is SGHNT and CDR2 is YYREEE (reference sequence).

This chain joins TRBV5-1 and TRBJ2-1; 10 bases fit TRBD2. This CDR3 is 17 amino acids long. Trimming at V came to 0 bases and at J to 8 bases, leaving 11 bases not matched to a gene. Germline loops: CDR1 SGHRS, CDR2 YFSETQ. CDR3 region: CASSLVVASGSRHEQFF. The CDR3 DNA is TGCGCCAGCAGCTTGGTAGTGGCTAGCGGGAGTAGGCATGAGCAGTTCTTC. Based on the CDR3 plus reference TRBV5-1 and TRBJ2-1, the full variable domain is KAGVTQTPRYLIKTRGQQVTLSCSPISGHRSVSWYQQTPGQGLQFLFEYFSETQRNKGNFPGRFSGRQFSNSRSEMNVSTLELGDSALYLCASSLVVASGSRHEQFFGPGTRLTVL.